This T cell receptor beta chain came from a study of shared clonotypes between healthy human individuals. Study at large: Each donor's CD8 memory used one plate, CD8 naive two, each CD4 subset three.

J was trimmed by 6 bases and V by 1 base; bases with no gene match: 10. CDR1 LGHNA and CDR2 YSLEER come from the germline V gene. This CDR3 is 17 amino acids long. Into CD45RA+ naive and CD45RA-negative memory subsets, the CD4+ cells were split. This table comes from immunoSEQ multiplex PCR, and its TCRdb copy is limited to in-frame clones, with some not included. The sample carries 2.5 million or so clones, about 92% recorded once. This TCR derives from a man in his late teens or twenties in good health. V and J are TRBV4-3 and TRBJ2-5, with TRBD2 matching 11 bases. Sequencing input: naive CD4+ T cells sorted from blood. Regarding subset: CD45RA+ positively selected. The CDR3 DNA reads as TGCGCCAGCAGCCAAGGGGAACTAGCGGGAGAGGGGAAGACCCAGTACTTC. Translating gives CASSQGELAGEGKTQYF.